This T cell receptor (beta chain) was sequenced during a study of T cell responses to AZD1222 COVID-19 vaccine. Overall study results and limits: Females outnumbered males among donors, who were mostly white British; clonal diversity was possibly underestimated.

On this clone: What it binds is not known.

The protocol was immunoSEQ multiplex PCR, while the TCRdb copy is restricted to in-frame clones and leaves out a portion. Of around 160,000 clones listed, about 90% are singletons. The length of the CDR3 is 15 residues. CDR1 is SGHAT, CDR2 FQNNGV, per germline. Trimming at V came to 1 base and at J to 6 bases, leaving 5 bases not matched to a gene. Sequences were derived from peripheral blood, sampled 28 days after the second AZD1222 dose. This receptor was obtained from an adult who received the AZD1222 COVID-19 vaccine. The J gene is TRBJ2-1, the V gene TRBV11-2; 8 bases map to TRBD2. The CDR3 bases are TGTGCCAGCAGCTTAGTTAGGACTAGCTTCAATGAGCAGTTCTTC. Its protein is CASSLVRTSFNEQFF.